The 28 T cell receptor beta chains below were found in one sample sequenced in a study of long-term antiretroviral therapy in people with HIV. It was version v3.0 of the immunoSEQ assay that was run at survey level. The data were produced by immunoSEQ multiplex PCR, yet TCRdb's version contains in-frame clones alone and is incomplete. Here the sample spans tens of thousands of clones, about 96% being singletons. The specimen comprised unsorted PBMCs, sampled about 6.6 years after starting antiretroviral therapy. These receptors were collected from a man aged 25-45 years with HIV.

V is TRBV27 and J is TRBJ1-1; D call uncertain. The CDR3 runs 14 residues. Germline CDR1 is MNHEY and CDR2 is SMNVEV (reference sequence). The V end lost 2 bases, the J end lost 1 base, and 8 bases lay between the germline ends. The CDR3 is CASSLRQPNTEAFF. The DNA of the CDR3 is TGTGCCAGCAGTTTACGGCAGCCGAACACTGAAGCTTTCTTT.

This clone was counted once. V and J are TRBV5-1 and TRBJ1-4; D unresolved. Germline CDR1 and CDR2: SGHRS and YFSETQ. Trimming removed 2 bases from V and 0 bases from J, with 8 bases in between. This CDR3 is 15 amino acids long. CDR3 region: CASSFNSATNEKLFF. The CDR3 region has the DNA TGCGCCAGCAGCTTCAACAGCGCAACTAATGAAAAACTGTTTTTT.

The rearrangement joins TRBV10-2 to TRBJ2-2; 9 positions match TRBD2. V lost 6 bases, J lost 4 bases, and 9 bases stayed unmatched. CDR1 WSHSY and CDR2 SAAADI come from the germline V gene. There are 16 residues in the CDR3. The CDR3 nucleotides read TGCGCCAGCAGCAATTCCGGCGGGGGGGCCACCGGGGAGCTGTTTTTT. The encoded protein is CASSNSGGGATGELFF.

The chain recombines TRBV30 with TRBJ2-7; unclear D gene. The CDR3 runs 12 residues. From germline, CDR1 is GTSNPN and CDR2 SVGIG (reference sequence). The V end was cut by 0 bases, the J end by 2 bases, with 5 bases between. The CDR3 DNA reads TGTGCCTGGAGTGTCCTCACCTACGAGCAGTACTTC. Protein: CAWSVLTYEQYF.

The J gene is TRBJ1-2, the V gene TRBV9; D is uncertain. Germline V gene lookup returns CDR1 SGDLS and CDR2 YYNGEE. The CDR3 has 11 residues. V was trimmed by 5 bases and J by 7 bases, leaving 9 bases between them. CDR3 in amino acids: CASSQLSGYTF. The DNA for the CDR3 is TGTGCCAGCAGTCAATTGTCTGGCTACACCTTC. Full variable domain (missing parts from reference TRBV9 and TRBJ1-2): DSGVTQTPKHLITATGQRVTLRCSPRSGDLSVYWYQQSLDQGLQFLIQYYNGEERAKGNILERFSAQQFPDLHSELNLSSLELGDSALYFCASSQLSGYTFGSGTRLTVV.

The CDR3 sequence: CASSEWASGRREQYF. CDR3 in DNA: TGTGCCAGCAGTGAATGGGCTAGCGGGAGACGTGAGCAGTACTTC. The chain has TRBV25-1 and TRBJ2-7; TRBD2 agrees at 10 bases. V lost 1 base to trimming and J lost 7 bases; unmatched junction nucleotides: 7. Germline V CDR1 and CDR2: MGHDK, SYGVNS. The CDR3 has 15 residues.

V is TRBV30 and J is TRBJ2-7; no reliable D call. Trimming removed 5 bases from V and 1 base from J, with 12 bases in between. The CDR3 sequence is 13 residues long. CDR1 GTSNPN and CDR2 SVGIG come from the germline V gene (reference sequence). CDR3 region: CAWLRKGSYEQYF. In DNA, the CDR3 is TGTGCCTGGCTTAGGAAGGGATCCTACGAGCAGTACTTC.

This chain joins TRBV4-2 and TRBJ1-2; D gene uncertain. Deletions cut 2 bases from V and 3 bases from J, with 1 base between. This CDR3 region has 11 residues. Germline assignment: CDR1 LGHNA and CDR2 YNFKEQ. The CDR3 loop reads CASSQHYGYTF. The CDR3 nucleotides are TGTGCCAGCAGCCAACACTATGGCTACACCTTC.

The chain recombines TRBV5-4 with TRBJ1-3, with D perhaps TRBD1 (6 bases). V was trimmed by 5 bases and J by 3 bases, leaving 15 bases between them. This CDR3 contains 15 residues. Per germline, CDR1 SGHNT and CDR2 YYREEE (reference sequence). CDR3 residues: CASRDPGAVGNTIYF. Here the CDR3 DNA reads TGTGCCAGCAGAGACCCGGGGGCGGTTGGAAACACCATATATTTT. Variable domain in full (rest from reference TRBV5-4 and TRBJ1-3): ETGVTQSPTHLIKTRGQQVTLRCSSQSGHNTVSWYQQALGQGPQFIFQYYREEENGRGNFPPRFSGLQFPNYSSELNVNALELDDSALYLCASRDPGAVGNTIYFGEGSWLTVV.

The CDR3 nucleotides are TGTGCCAGCAGCGTTAGCGGGAGTAGCCCAGATACGCAGTATTTT. It is translated as CASSVSGSSPDTQYF. The chain uses TRBV7-6 and TRBJ2-3, with 9 nucleotides matching TRBD2. This CDR3 is 15 amino acids long. Trimming took 5 bases from V and 4 from J; bases not matched to a gene: 7. Germline V gene sequence: CDR1 SGHVS, CDR2 FNYEAQ. Full variable domain (outside the CDR3, taken from reference TRBV7-6 and TRBJ2-3): GAGVSQSPRYKVTKRGQDVALRCDPISGHVSLYWYRQALGQGPEFLTYFNYEAQQDKSGLPNDRFSAERPEGSISTLTIQRTEQRDSAMYRCASSVSGSSPDTQYFGPGTRLTVL.

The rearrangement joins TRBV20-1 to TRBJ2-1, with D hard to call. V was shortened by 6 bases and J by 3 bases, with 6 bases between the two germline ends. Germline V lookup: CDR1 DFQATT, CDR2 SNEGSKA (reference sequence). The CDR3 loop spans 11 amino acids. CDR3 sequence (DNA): TGCAGTGCCAAAATCTACAATGAGCAGTTCTTC. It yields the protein CSAKIYNEQFF.

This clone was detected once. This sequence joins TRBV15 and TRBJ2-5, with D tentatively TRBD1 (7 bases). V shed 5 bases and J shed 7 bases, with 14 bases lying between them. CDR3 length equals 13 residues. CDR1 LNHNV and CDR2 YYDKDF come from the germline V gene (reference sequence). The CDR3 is CATSSRQGGTQYF. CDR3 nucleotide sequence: TGTGCCACCAGCTCCCGACAGGGAGGGACCCAGTACTTC.

The CDR3 DNA sequence: TGTGCCAGCAGTTACTCAGGGGGCGGTAATGAAAAACTGTTTTTT. It encodes CASSYSGGGNEKLFF. This chain uses TRBV6-5 with TRBJ1-4; 7 bases agree with TRBD1. V dropped 0 bases and J dropped 4; count of bases not matched to a gene: 2. Germline-derived CDR1 and CDR2 are MNHEY and SVGAGI. The CDR3 runs to 15 residues.

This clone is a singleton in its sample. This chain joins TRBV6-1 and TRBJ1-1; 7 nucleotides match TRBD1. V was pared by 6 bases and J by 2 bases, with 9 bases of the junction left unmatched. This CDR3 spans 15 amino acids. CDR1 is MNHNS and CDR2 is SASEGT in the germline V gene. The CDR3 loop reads CASRPMTGTNTEAFF. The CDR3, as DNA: TGTGCCAGCAGACCAATGACAGGGACAAACACTGAAGCTTTCTTT.

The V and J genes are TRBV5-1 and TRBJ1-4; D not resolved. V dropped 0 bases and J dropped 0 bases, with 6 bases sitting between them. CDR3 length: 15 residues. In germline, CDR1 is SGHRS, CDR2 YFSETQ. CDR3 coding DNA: TGCGCCAGCAGCTTGGACCCTGCAACTAATGAAAAACTGTTTTTT. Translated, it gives CASSLDPATNEKLFF.

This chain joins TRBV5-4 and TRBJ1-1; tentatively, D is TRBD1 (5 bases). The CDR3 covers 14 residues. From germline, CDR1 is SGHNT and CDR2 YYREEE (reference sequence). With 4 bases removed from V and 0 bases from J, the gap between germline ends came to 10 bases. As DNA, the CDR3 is TGTGCCAGCAGCACCGGGACGGTGAACACTGAAGCTTTCTTT. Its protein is CASSTGTVNTEAFF.

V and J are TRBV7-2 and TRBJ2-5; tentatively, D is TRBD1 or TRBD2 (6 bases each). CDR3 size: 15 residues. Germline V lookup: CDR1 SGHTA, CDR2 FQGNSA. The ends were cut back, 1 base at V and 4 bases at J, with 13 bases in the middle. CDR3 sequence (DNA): TGTGCCAGCAGCTTAGAGGGGGGCCTCCGAGAGACCCAGTACTTC. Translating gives CASSLEGGLRETQYF. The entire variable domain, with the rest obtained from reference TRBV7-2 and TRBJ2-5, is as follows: GAGVSQSPSNKVTEKGKDVELRCDPISGHTALYWYRQSLGQGLEFLIYFQGNSAPDKSGLPSDRFSAERTGGSVSTLTIQRTQQEDSAVYLCASSLEGGLRETQYFGPGTRLLVL.

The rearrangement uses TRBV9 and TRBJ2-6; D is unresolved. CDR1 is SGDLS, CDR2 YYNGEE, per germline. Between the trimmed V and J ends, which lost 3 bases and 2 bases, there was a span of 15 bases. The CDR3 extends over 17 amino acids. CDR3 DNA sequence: TGTGCCAGCAGCGGACCCACCAGCCGTGCTGGGGCCAACGTCCTGACTTTC. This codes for CASSGPTSRAGANVLTF.

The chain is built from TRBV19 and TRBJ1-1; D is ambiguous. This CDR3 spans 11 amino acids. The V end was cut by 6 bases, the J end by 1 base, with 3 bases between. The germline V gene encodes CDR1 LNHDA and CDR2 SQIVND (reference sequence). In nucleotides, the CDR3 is TGTGCCAGTAGAAGGAACACTGAAGCTTTCTTT. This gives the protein CASRRNTEAFF.

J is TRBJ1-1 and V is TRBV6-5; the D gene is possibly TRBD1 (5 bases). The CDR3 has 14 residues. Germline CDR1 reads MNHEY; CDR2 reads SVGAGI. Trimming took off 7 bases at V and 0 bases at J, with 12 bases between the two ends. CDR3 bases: TGTGCCAGCAACGTAGCAGGGTTGAACACTGAAGCTTTCTTT. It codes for CASNVAGLNTEAFF.

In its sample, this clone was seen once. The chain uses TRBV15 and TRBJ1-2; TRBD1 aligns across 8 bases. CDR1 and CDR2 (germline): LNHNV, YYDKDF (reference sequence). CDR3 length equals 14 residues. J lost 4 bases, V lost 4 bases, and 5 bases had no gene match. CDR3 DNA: TGTGCCACCAGCAAAGACAGGGGAGGCTATGGCTACACCTTC. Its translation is CATSKDRGGYGYTF. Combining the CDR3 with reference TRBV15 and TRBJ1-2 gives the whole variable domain DAMVIQNPRYQVTQFGKPVTLSCSQTLNHNVMYWYQQKSSQAPKLLFHYYDKDFNNEADTPDNFQSRRPNTSFCFLDIRSPGLGDTAMYLCATSKDRGGYGYTFGSGTRLTVV.

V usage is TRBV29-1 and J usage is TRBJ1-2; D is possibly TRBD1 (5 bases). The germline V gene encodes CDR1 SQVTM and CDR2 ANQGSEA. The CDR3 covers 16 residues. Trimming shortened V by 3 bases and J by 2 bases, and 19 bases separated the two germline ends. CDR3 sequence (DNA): TGCAGCGTTGATCAGGGCCTAAAACAACCAAACTATGGCTACACCTTC. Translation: CSVDQGLKQPNYGYTF.

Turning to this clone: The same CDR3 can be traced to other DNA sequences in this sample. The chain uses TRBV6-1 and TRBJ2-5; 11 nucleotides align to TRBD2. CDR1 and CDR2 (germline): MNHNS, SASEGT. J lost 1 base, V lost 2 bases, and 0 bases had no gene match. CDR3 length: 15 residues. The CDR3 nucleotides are TGTGCCAGCAGTGAACTAGCGGGGGGCCAAGAGACCCAGTACTTC. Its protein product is CASSELAGGQETQYF.

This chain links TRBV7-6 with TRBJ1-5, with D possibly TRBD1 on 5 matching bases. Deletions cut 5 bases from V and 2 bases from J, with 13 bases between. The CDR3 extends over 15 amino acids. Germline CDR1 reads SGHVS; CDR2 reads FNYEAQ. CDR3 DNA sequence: TGTGCCAGCAGCCCATTGGGGCAGGGCAATCAGCCCCAGCATTTT. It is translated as CASSPLGQGNQPQHF.

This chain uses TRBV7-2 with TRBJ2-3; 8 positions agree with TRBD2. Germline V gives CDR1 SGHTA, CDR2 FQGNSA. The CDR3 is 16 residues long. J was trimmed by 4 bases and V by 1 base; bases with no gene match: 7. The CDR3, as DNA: TGTGCCAGCAGCTTAGTTGCGGGGGGCATAGCAGATACGCAGTATTTT. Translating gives CASSLVAGGIADTQYF.

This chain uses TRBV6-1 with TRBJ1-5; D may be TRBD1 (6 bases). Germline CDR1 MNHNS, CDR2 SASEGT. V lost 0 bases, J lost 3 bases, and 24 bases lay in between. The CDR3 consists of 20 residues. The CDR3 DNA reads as TGTGCCAGCAGTGAAGCAAGTCAGGACAGCTGGTTTTGGGACAATCAGCCCCAGCATTTT. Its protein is CASSEASQDSWFWDNQPQHF.

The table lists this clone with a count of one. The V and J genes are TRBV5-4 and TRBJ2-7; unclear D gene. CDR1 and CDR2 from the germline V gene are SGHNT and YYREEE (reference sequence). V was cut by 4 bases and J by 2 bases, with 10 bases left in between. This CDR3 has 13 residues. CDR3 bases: TGTGCCAGCAGCCCCAACCGAGCCTACGAGCAGTACTTC. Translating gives CASSPNRAYEQYF.

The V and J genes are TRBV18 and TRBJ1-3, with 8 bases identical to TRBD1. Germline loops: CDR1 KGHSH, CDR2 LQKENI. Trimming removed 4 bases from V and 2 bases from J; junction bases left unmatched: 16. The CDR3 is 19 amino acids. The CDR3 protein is CASSHRGATDVPAGNTIYF. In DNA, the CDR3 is TGTGCCAGCTCACACAGGGGGGCCACAGACGTACCCGCTGGAAACACCATATATTTT.